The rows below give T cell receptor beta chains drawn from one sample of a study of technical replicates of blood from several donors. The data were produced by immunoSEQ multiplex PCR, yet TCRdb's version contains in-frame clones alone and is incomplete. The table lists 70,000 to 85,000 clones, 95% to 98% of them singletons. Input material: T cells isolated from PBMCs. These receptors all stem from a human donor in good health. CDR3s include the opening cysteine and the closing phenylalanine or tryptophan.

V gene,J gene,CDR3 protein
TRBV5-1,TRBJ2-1,CASSASGGTYNEQFF
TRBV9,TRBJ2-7,CASSDSPGGSGRIHEQYF
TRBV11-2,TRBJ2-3,CASSLGLAGGFFTDTQYF
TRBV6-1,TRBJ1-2,CATKVGQGSNYGYTF
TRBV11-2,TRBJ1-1,CASSLDRSRVAFF
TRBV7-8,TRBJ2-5,CASSSWGGETQYF
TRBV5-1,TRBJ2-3,CASSRLSGSTDTQYF
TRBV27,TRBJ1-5,CASGSAGHLSNQPQHF
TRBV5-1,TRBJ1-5,CASSLGGGNQPQHF
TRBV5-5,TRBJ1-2,CASSQMGLYGYTF
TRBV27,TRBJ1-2,CASSTHRLGLKDYGYTF
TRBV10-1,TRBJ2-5,CASSESGTGEEETQYF
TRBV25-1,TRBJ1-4,CASSAPSSATNEKLFF
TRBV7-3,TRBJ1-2,CASSSSQGMDYGYTF
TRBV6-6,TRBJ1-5,CASSYSTGLNQPQHF
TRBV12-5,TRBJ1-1,CASGLVLSQGSTEAFF
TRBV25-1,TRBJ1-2,CASSGTRGSYGYTF
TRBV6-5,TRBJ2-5,CASSSSGGTEETQYF
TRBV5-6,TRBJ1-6,CASSFLNSPLHF
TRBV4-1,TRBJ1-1,CASSGGTEAFF
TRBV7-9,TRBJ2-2,CAGSPILAEYTGELFF
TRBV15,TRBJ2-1,CATSRVGQGVNEQFF
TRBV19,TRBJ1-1,CASSIPVHTEAFF
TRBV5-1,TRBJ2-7,CASSSLSGTEQYF
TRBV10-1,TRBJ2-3,CASSSGTGGIDTQYF
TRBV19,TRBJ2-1,CASSDTDNEQFF
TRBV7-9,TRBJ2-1,CASSLESNWQFF